This T cell receptor beta chain stems from a study of cytomegalovirus exposure and HLA in healthy donors. This clone was recorded once. Both 60 Vbeta primers and 13 Jbeta primers went into the PCR. Data came from immunoSEQ multiplex PCR; TCRdb stores just in-frame clones and leaves some out. The sample has around 120,000 clones; about 75% are singletons. Per the germline V gene, CDR1 is ENHRY and CDR2 is SYGVKD. The CDR3 runs to 14 residues. J was trimmed by 5 bases and V by 6 bases; bases with no gene match: 9. The V gene is TRBV10-3, the J gene TRBJ2-7, with 8 bases aligning to TRBD2. This receptor was identified in a man between 60 and 75 years old in good health and CMV-seropositive. What was sequenced was PBMCs. CDR3 nucleotide sequence: TGTGCCATCAGGAGCGGGACTAGTATCGACGAGCAGTACTTC. Its protein product is CAIRSGTSIDEQYF.